This T cell receptor beta chain derives from a study of identical twins. Study conclusions and caveats: There is a chance that invariant MAIT and iNKT cells partially muddied zero-insertion analyses. An excess of low generation probability was shown by twin-shared out-of-frame alpha sequences.

In regard to this clonotype: Its antigen remains unidentified.

In germline, CDR1 is SGHNT, CDR2 YENEEA. The CDR3 has 14 residues. V was shortened by 3 bases and J by 9 bases, with 15 bases between the two germline ends. cDNA molecules carried unique molecular identifiers, and template switching added a universal primer site. TCRdb reanalysed the 5' RACE reads using MiXCR and keeps one entry per CDR3 protein. The table lists about 570,000 distinct CDR3 sequences, roughly 9.9% of them singletons. The same specimen was also included in a second study, on yellow fever vaccine responses in identical twins. From that study: Twins' vaccine T cell response reportedly seemed partly convergent, partly personalized.

The V call is TRBV11-3, the J call TRBJ2-1, with D possibly TRBD2 on 6 matching bases. Sequenced input: PBMCs. This TCR came from a woman aged 18-35 years in good health. CDR3 sequence: CASSFGGIEGEQFF. The CDR3 nucleotides are TGTGCCAGCAGCTTTGGCGGGATTGAGGGTGAGCAGTTCTTC.